Given below is one T cell receptor (beta chain) in context. The table came from immunoSEQ multiplex PCR; TCRdb's copy has only in-frame clones and leaves some out. The sample lists around 730,000 clones, 80% to 90% seen once, with 0.0095% to 0.013% in the top ten. This entry comes from a study of shared T cell receptors in the human thymus. V was clipped by 0 bases and J by 3 bases, with 11 bases between them. Looked up from germline, CDR1 is SNHLY and CDR2 is FYNNEI. The CDR3 length is 16 residues. These sequences were also reported in another study, on human thymus T cells. That paper notes: Samples came from healthy Finnish infants during open corrective cardiac surgery. Unrelated individuals reportedly shared highly overlapping thymic TCR repertoires.

The clonotype originates from a girl in the first two years of life with a congenital heart defect. The sequenced sample consisted of thymocytes. The chain uses TRBV2 and TRBJ1-4, with D perhaps TRBD1 (5 bases). The CDR3 sequence: CASSEALRAANEKLFF. CDR3 in DNA: TGTGCCAGCAGTGAAGCGCTCAGGGCGGCTAATGAAAAACTGTTTTTT. The full variable domain, with the rest looked up from reference TRBV2 and TRBJ1-4, is EPEVTQTPSHQVTQMGQEVILRCVPISNHLYFYWYRQILGQKVEFLVSFYNNEISEKSEIFDDQFSVERPDGSNFTLKIRSTKLEDSAMYFCASSEALRAANEKLFFGSGTQLSVL.